These T cell receptor beta chains were read from a single sample in a study of blood T cell repertoires in COVID-19. Libraries were prepared by immunoSEQ multiplex PCR; TCRdb keeps only in-frame clonotypes and omits some of them. Of approximately 68,000 clones in the sample, 70% to 90% were seen once. Sequencing was carried out using peripheral blood. These receptor sequences come from a man between 65 and 79 years old with active or convalescent COVID-19. The CDR3 runs from the conserved cysteine through the conserved F or W. Fields, in order: V gene, D gene, J gene, CDR3 DNA, CDR3 protein. The D gene is left open where the match is weak.

v_call: TRBV19; d_call: NA; j_call: TRBJ2-5; cdr3_nt: TGTGCCAGTAGTATAGTTGGGGGCGGGGAGACCCAGTACTTC; cdr3_aa: CASSIVGGGETQYF
v_call: TRBV27; d_call: TRBD1; j_call: TRBJ1-2; cdr3_nt: TGTGCCAGCAGTTTGGGGACAGGCTATGGCTACACCTTC; cdr3_aa: CASSLGTGYGYTF
v_call: TRBV6-4; d_call: NA; j_call: TRBJ1-1; cdr3_nt: TGTGCCAGCAGCACAGGGAATGGGAACACTGAAGCTTTCTTT; cdr3_aa: CASSTGNGNTEAFF
v_call: TRBV19; d_call: NA; j_call: TRBJ1-3; cdr3_nt: TGTGCCAGTAAGAGCTCTGGAAACACCATATATTTT; cdr3_aa: CASKSSGNTIYF
v_call: TRBV6-1; d_call: TRBD1; j_call: TRBJ2-1; cdr3_nt: TGTGCCAGCAGCCGTGGGACAGGGGGAGGAGTGGAGCAGTTCTTC; cdr3_aa: CASSRGTGGGVEQFF
v_call: TRBV6-5; d_call: TRBD1; j_call: TRBJ1-4; cdr3_nt: TGTGCCAGCAGCAGACAGGGGCTTAATGAAAAACTGTTTTTT; cdr3_aa: CASSRQGLNEKLFF
v_call: TRBV7-3; d_call: NA; j_call: TRBJ2-1; cdr3_nt: TGTGCCAGCAGCTTAGCGGACAGCTCCTACAATGAGCAGTTCTTC; cdr3_aa: CASSLADSSYNEQFF
v_call: TRBV5-1; d_call: TRBD1; j_call: TRBJ1-5; cdr3_nt: TGCGCCAGCAGCCCTGATGGACAGGGGGTTCGGCCCCAGCATTTT; cdr3_aa: CASSPDGQGVRPQHF
v_call: TRBV19; d_call: NA; j_call: TRBJ1-5; cdr3_nt: TGTGCCAGTAGTCCCAGGGTTGATCAGCCCCAGCATTTT; cdr3_aa: CASSPRVDQPQHF
v_call: TRBV10-3; d_call: TRBD1; j_call: TRBJ1-5; cdr3_nt: TGTGCCATCAGTGACAATATTGGACAGGACAATCAGCCCCAGCATTTT; cdr3_aa: CAISDNIGQDNQPQHF
v_call: TRBV6-5; d_call: TRBD1; j_call: TRBJ1-3; cdr3_nt: TGTGCCAGCCGCAGGGGGCCTGGAAACACCATATATTTT; cdr3_aa: CASRRGPGNTIYF
v_call: TRBV5-1; d_call: TRBD1; j_call: TRBJ2-1; cdr3_nt: TGCGCCAGCAGCGGACAGGGGTCAGTCATCAATGAGCAGTTCTTC; cdr3_aa: CASSGQGSVINEQFF
v_call: TRBV11-3; d_call: NA; j_call: TRBJ2-3; cdr3_nt: TGTGCCAGCAGCTTAGCCGGAGGCGCTACAGATACGCAGTATTTT; cdr3_aa: CASSLAGGATDTQYF
v_call: TRBV6-5; d_call: NA; j_call: TRBJ2-2; cdr3_nt: TGTGCCAGCAGTTCCCAACTCGGGTCGCTCACCGGGGAGCTGTTTTTT; cdr3_aa: CASSSQLGSLTGELFF
v_call: TRBV6-5; d_call: NA; j_call: TRBJ2-1; cdr3_nt: TGTGCCTCGCGGCGGGGCTCCTACAATGAGCAGTTCTTC; cdr3_aa: CASRRGSYNEQFF
v_call: TRBV30; d_call: NA; j_call: TRBJ2-5; cdr3_nt: TGTGCCTGGATAAGTCCGAGAAACCAAGAGACCCAGTACTTC; cdr3_aa: CAWISPRNQETQYF
v_call: TRBV6-1; d_call: TRBD1; j_call: TRBJ1-1; cdr3_nt: TGTGCCAGCAGTGAAGCGCTTAGGACAGGGGGGAACACTGAAGCTTTCTTT; cdr3_aa: CASSEALRTGGNTEAFF
v_call: TRBV10-2; d_call: TRBD2; j_call: TRBJ2-5; cdr3_nt: TGCGCCAGCAGTGATTGGGCTAGCGGGAGGAGGGAGACCCAGTACTTC; cdr3_aa: CASSDWASGRRETQYF
v_call: TRBV7-2; d_call: TRBD2; j_call: TRBJ2-1; cdr3_nt: TGTGCCAGCAGCTTAGCCTCGGGGGGGATCTACAATGAGCAGTTCTTC; cdr3_aa: CASSLASGGIYNEQFF
v_call: TRBV7-9; d_call: NA; j_call: TRBJ1-1; cdr3_nt: TGTGCCAGCAGCTTTAGTTACGACACTGAAGCTTTCTTT; cdr3_aa: CASSFSYDTEAFF
v_call: TRBV11-2; d_call: NA; j_call: TRBJ1-2; cdr3_nt: TGTGCCAGCAGCTTAGCAGGCCGCCGGTGGGAGTATGGCTACACCTTC; cdr3_aa: CASSLAGRRWEYGYTF
v_call: TRBV29-1; d_call: TRBD1; j_call: TRBJ2-7; cdr3_nt: TGCAGCGTTAGACAGGGGTCCCTTACCGACGAGCAGTACTTC; cdr3_aa: CSVRQGSLTDEQYF
v_call: TRBV6-5; d_call: TRBD2; j_call: TRBJ2-3; cdr3_nt: TGTGCCAGCAGTTTAGCGGGGTTAGTCACAGATACGCAGTATTTT; cdr3_aa: CASSLAGLVTDTQYF
v_call: TRBV18; d_call: NA; j_call: TRBJ1-6; cdr3_nt: TGTGCCAGCTCACTCATCGATCCCGGGGGTAATTCACCCCTCCACTTT; cdr3_aa: CASSLIDPGGNSPLHF
v_call: TRBV28; d_call: TRBD1; j_call: TRBJ1-2; cdr3_nt: TGTGCCAGCACCAGCCGGGACAGGGGGCTCGGTAACTATGGCTACACCTTC; cdr3_aa: CASTSRDRGLGNYGYTF